This is a list of T cell receptor beta chains from one sample in a study of T-cell memory formation after mild COVID-19. TCRdb reprocessed the 5' RACE reads with MiXCR, giving one entry per CDR3 protein. This table holds approximately 490,000 distinct CDR3 sequences, roughly 22% found once. The sample comprised PBMCs or a T cell subset sorted from them (not recorded which). The receptors here all came from an adult woman who had mild COVID-19 (a few samples of this study predate the infection). Cell type and time point are not known. Each CDR3 is given with its conserved first and last residue. The D gene is left open where the match is weak. Clone size is not always given. Where it is, it says once, few, many or a class for expanded clones.

TRBJ2-6 TRBD1 NA TRBV4-1 TGCGCCAGCAGCCAAGAAGGCGAGGGGGCAGGAGGGGCCAACGTCCTGACTTTC CASSQEGEGAGGANVLTF
TRBJ2-7 NA once TRBV20-1 TGCAGTGCTAGACTCCGATCGGACCTCTACGAGCAGTACTTC CSARLRSDLYEQYF
TRBJ2-7 NA few TRBV6-2/TRBV6-3 TGTGCCAGCAGACTCGGACGAATGAGCTCCTACGAGCAGTACTTC CASRLGRMSSYEQYF
TRBJ1-1 TRBD1 few TRBV24-1 TGTGCCACCAGTGAAGGGGGCAGGACCACTGAAGCTTTCTTT CATSEGGRTTEAFF
TRBJ1-4 NA few TRBV20-1 TGCAGTGCTAGTGTCGACGGAACTGCATCTAATGAAAAACTGTTTTTT CSASVDGTASNEKLFF
TRBJ2-2 NA few TRBV7-8 TGTGCCAGCAGCCCACAACGACTTGCCGGGGAGCTGTTTTTT CASSPQRLAGELFF
TRBJ2-5 NA NA TRBV7-9 TGTGCCAGCAGCTCACTGCCCCGGGACATCCATGGGGAGACCCAGTACTTC CASSSLPRDIHGETQYF
TRBJ1-2 TRBD1 NA TRBV15 TGTGCCACCAGCACCTCTAAGACAGGGTGGGATGGCTACACCTTC CATSTSKTGWDGYTF
TRBJ1-1 NA NA TRBV5-1 TGCGCCAGCAGCAGGAATGACGGCGAGGCTGAAGCTTTCTTT CASSRNDGEAEAFF
TRBJ2-7 NA NA TRBV7-2 TGTGCCAGCAGCTCCCGACCCCTCCACGAGCAGTACTTC CASSSRPLHEQYF
TRBJ2-1 TRBD2 few TRBV12-5 TGTGCTAGTGGTTTGTTTACTAGCGGAGCTAATGAGCAGTTCTTC CASGLFTSGANEQFF
TRBJ1-5 NA few TRBV5-1 TGCGCCAGCAGCCAGGACGGGAGGTATCAGCCCCAGCATTTT CASSQDGRYQPQHF
TRBJ2-1 NA many TRBV11-1 TGTGCCAGCAGCTTAGGAGGACGAGGAGGGCGGCCCTACAATGAGCAGTTCTTC CASSLGGRGGRPYNEQFF
TRBJ1-6 TRBD1 few TRBV4-2 TGTGCCAGCAGCCAAGAGGACAGGGACGGTTCACCCCTCCACTTT CASSQEDRDGSPLHF
TRBJ1-4 NA NA TRBV7-2 TGTGCCAGCAGCTTAGCCCACCTTGCAACTAATGAAAAACTGTTTTTT CASSLAHLATNEKLFF
TRBJ1-1 NA NA TRBV7-3 TGTGCCAGCAGCTCCCGGACAGCTGAAGCTTTCTTT CASSSRTAEAFF
TRBJ2-3 TRBD1 NA TRBV5-5 TGTGCCAGCAGCTGGGACAGCTTCGGAGATACGCAGTATTTT CASSWDSFGDTQYF
TRBJ1-2 NA few TRBV28 TGTGCCAGCAGCCAACCCGGGGGGGGGTTTGGCTACACCTTC CASSQPGGGFGYTF
TRBJ2-7 NA NA TRBV4-2 TGTGCCAGCAGCCAAGAGGCGGGAACCAGTTCCTACGAGCAGTACTTC CASSQEAGTSSYEQYF
TRBJ2-2 NA few TRBV7-3 TGTGCCAGCAGCTCCCTCCCGGGAACCGGGGAGCTGTTTTTT CASSSLPGTGELFF
TRBJ2-5 NA few TRBV18 TGTGCCAGCTCTCCTGGGGACCAAGAGACCCAGTACTTC CASSPGDQETQYF
TRBJ2-7 TRBD2 few TRBV5-1 TGCGCCAGCAGCTTGGCTTGGCGGGAGAGCCACTACGAGCAGTACTTC CASSLAWRESHYEQYF
TRBJ2-7 NA few TRBV30 TGTGCCTGGAGTGAAATTGACGGTTACGAGCAGTACTTC CAWSEIDGYEQYF
TRBJ2-1 NA NA TRBV12-3/TRBV12-4 TGTGCCAGCAGGGGGACTGGGCAGTTCTTC CASRGTGQFF
TRBJ2-1 NA NA TRBV29-1 TGCAGCGCCTACCCGGGGGATGAGCAGTTCTTC CSAYPGDEQFF
TRBJ1-5 TRBD1 NA TRBV7-8 TGTGCCAGCAGCTCGACAGGGGGGCCTGGGCCCCAGCATTTT CASSSTGGPGPQHF
TRBJ2-3 NA few TRBV9 TGTGCCAGCAGCGCAGCCCCGGGGGACCTTGGAGATACGCAGTATTTT CASSAAPGDLGDTQYF
TRBJ2-3 TRBD2 NA TRBV12-3/TRBV12-4 TGTGCCAGCAGTTGGGGACTAGCGGGAGCGATAGATACGCAGTATTTT CASSWGLAGAIDTQYF
TRBJ2-5 NA NA TRBV24-1 TGTGCCACCAGTGCGGTAGGCGAGGGAGAGACCCAGTACTTC CATSAVGEGETQYF
TRBJ2-7 TRBD1 NA TRBV5-1 TGCGCCAGCAGCCCCAAACAGGGGCGAGAATACGAGCAGTACTTC CASSPKQGREYEQYF
TRBJ2-1 NA NA TRBV9 TGTGCCAGCAGCCCCCACGACCGGTTGGCTGAGCAGTTCTTC CASSPHDRLAEQFF
TRBJ2-5 TRBD2 few TRBV29-1 TGCAGCTCCGAGGCGGGGGGAGGAGAGACCCAGTACTTC CSSEAGGGETQYF
TRBJ2-1 NA once TRBV7-9 TGTGCCAGCAGCTTAGCGGGACTGAAGTACAATGAGCAGTTCTTC CASSLAGLKYNEQFF
TRBJ2-7 NA few TRBV12-3/TRBV12-4 TGTGCCAGCAGTTTTGTCCAGGGAGGCGCCTACGAGCAGTACTTC CASSFVQGGAYEQYF
TRBJ2-7 NA few TRBV25-1 TGTGCCAGCAGGGCGGGACATGGGACCTACGAGCAGTACTTC CASRAGHGTYEQYF
TRBJ2-7 TRBD2 NA TRBV12-3/TRBV12-4 TGTGCCAGCAGTTTCGGGCGACTAGCGAACTACGAGCAGTACTTC CASSFGRLANYEQYF
TRBJ1-5 NA few TRBV24-1 TGTGCCACCAGTGATTCCATAACAGCTCAGCCCCAGCATTTT CATSDSITAQPQHF
TRBJ2-6 TRBD1 NA TRBV4-1 TGCGCCAGCAGCAGTCGGACAGGGAGTTCTGGGGCCAACGTCCTGACTTTC CASSSRTGSSGANVLTF
TRBJ1-5 NA many TRBV12-3/TRBV12-4 TGTGCCAGCAGTTGGGGGAGCAATCAGCCCCAGCATTTT CASSWGSNQPQHF
TRBJ2-1 TRBD2 NA TRBV7-2 TGTGCCAGCAGCTTTTCCGGCGGGAGAGCATTGGGCTCCTACAATGAGCAGTTCTTC CASSFSGGRALGSYNEQFF
TRBJ2-3 NA NA TRBV7-3 TGTGCCAGCGGGGGCGGTAACACAGATACGCAGTATTTT CASGGGNTDTQYF
TRBJ2-3 NA many TRBV5-5 TGTGCCAGCAGCTTGGCCGGAGTGCCCCGCACAGATACGCAGTATTTT CASSLAGVPRTDTQYF
TRBJ2-1 NA few TRBV5-1 TGCGCCAGCAGCCGGACAGATTGGGATGAGCAGTTCTTC CASSRTDWDEQFF
TRBJ1-1 TRBD1 once TRBV15 TGTGCCACCAGAGACAGGGGAAGTGAAGCTTTCTTT CATRDRGSEAFF
TRBJ1-2 TRBD1 few TRBV7-9 TGTGCCAGCAGCGATACAGGGGGCGTAGGGTATGGCTACACCTTC CASSDTGGVGYGYTF
TRBJ1-2 NA few TRBV12-3/TRBV12-4 TGTGCCAGCAGTTTGGGGCGGGAGTCGTATGGCTACACCTTC CASSLGRESYGYTF